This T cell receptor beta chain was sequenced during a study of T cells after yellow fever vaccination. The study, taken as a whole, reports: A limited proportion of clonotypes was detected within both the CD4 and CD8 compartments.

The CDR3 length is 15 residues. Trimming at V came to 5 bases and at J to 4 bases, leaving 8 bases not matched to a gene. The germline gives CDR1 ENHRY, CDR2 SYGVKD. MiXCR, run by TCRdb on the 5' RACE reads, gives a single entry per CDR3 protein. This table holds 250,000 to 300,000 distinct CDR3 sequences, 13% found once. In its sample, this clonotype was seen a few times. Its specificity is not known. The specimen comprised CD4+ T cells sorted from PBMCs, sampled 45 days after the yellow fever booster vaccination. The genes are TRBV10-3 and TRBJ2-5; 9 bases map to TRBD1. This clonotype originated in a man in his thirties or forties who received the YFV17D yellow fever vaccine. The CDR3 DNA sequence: TGTGCCATCAGTCCGGGACAGGGAGGGGGAGAGACCCAGTACTTC. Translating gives CAISPGQGGGETQYF.